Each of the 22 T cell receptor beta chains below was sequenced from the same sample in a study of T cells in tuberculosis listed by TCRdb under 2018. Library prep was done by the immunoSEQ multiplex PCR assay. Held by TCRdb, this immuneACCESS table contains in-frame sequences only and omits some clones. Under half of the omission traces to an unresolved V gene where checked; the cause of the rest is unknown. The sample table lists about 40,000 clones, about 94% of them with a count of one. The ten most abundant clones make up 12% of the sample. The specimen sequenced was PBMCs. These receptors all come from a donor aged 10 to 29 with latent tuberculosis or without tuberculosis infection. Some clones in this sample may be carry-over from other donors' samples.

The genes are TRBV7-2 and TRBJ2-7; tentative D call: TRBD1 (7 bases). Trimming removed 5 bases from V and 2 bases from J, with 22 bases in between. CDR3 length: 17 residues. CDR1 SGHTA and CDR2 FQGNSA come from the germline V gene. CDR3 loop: CASSPRGDRFSPYEQYF. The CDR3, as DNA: TGTGCCAGCAGCCCCAGGGGGGATCGCTTTTCCCCCTACGAGCAGTACTTC.

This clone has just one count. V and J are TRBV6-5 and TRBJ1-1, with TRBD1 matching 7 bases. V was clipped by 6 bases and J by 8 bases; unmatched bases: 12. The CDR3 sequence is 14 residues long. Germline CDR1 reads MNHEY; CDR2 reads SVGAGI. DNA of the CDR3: TGTGCCAGCAGCTGGGGACAGAGGGGTCTGGAAGCTTTCTTT. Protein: CASSWGQRGLEAFF.

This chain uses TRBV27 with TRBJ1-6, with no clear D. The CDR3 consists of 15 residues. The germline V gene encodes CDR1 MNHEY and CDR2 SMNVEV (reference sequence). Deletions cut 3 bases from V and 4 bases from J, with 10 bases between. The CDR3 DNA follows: TGTGCCAGCAGTTTGGTTCAGAAATATAATTCACCCCTCCACTTT. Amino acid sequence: CASSLVQKYNSPLHF.

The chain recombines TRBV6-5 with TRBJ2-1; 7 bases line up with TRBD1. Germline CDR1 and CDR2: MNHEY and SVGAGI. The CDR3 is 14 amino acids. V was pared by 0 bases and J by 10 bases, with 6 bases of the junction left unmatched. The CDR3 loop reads CASSYSKGGGEQFF. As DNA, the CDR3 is TGTGCCAGCAGTTACTCGAAAGGGGGCGGAGAGCAGTTCTTC.

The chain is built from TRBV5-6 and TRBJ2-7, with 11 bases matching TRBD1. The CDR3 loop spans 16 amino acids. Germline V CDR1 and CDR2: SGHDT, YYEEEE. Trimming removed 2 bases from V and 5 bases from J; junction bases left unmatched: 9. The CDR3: CASSFNRDRGFHEQYF. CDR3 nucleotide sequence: TGTGCCAGCAGCTTTAACCGGGACAGGGGGTTCCACGAGCAGTACTTC. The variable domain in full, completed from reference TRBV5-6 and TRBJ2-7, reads DAGVTQSPTHLIKTRGQQVTLRCSPKSGHDTVSWYQQALGQGPQFIFQYYEEEERQRGNFPDRFSGHQFPNYSSELNVNALLLGDSALYLCASSFNRDRGFHEQYFGPGTRLTVT.

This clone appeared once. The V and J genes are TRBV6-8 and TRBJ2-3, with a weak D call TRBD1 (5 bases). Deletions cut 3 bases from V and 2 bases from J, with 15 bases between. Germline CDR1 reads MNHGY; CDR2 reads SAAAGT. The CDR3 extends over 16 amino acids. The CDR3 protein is CASSYPTAEDTDTQYF. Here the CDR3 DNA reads TGTGCCAGCAGTTATCCGACAGCAGAAGACACAGATACGCAGTATTTT.

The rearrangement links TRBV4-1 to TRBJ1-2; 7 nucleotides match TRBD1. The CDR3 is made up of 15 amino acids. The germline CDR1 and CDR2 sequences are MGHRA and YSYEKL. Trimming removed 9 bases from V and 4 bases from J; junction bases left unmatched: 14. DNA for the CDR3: TGCGCCAGTGCCTCCACAGGGGCGCTCGCCTATGGCTACACCTTC. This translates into CASASTGALAYGYTF.

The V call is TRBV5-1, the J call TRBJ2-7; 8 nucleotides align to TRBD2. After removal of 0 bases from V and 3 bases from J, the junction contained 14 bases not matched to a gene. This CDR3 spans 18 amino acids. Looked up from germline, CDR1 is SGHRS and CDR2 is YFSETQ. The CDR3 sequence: CASSLDDQRGPRYYEQYV. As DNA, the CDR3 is TGCGCCAGCAGCTTGGACGACCAGCGGGGGCCCCGGTACTACGAGCAGTACGTC.

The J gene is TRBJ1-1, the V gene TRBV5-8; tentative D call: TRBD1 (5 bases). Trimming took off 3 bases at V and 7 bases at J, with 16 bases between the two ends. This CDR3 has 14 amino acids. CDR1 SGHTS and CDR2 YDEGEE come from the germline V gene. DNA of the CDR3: TGTGCCAGCAGCTGGCACCTGGGGGGGGTTGAAGCTTTCTTT. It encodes CASSWHLGGVEAFF.

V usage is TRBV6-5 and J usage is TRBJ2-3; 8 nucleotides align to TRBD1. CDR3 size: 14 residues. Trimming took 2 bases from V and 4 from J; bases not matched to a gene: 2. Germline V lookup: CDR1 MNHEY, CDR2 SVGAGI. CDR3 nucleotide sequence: TGTGCCAGCAGTTACGGGACAGGCGCAGATACGCAGTATTTT. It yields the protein CASSYGTGADTQYF.

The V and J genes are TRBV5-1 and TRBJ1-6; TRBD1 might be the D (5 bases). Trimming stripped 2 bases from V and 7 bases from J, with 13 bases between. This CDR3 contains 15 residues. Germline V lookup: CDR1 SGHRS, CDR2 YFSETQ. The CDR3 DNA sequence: TGCGCCAGCAGCTTTGCCCGGAGGGGCAATTCACCCCTCCACTTT. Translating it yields CASSFARRGNSPLHF.

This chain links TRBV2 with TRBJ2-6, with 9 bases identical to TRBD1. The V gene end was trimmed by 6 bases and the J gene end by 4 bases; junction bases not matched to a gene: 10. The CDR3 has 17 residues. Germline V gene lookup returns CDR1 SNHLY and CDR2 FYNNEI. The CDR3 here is CASRARDRADGANVLTF. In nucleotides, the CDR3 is TGTGCCAGCAGAGCCCGGGACAGGGCTGACGGGGCCAACGTCCTGACTTTC.

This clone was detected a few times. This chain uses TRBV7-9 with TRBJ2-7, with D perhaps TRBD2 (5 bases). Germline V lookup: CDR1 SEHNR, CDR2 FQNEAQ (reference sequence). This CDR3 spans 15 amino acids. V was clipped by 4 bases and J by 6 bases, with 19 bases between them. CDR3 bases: TGTGCCAGCAGCTGGCTGGATGCTAGCTCGGGCGAGCAGTACTTC. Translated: CASSWLDASSGEQYF.

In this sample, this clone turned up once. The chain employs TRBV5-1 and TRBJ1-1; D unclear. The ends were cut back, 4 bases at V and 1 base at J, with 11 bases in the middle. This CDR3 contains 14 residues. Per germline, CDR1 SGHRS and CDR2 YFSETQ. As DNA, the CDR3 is TGCGCCAGCAGCCCGTGGCCAGGGAACACTGAAGCTTTCTTT. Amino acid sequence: CASSPWPGNTEAFF.

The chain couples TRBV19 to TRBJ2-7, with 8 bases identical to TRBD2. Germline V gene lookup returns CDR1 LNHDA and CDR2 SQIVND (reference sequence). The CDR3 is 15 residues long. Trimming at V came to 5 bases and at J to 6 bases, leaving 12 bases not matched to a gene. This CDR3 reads CASSSGPGLVLEQYF. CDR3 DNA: TGTGCCAGTAGTTCCGGACCGGGACTAGTCCTCGAGCAGTACTTC.

CDR3 residues: CASNGDRGTDTQYF. The CDR3 DNA reads TGTGCCAGCAATGGGGACAGGGGGACAGATACGCAGTATTTT. V usage is TRBV9 and J usage is TRBJ2-3; 11 positions agree with TRBD1. Germline CDR1 reads SGDLS; CDR2 reads YYNGEE. This CDR3 has 14 residues. Trimming removed 6 bases from V and 3 bases from J; junction bases left unmatched: 3.

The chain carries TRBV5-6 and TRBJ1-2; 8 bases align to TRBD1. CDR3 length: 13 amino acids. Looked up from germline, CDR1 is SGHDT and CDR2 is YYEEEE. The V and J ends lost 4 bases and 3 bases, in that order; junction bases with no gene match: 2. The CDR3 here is CASSEQGDYGYTF. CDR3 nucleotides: TGTGCCAGCAGCGAACAGGGGGACTATGGCTACACCTTC.

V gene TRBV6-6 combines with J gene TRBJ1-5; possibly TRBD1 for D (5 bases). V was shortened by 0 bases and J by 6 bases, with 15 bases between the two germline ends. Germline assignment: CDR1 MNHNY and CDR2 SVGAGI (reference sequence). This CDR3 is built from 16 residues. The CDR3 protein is CASSYSRGGWVQPQHF. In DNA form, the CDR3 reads TGTGCCAGCAGTTACTCAAGGGGAGGTTGGGTTCAGCCCCAGCATTTT.

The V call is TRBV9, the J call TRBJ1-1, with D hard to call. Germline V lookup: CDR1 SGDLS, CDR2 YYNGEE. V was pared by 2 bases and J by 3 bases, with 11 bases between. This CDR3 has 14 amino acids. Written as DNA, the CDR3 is TGTGCCAGCAGCGTCACCGGGAGAGACACTGAAGCTTTCTTT. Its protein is CASSVTGRDTEAFF.

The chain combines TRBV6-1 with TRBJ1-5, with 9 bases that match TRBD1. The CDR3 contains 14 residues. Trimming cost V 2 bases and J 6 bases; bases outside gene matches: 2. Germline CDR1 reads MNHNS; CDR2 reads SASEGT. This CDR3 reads CASSEMTGGQPQHF. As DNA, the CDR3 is TGTGCCAGCAGTGAAATGACAGGGGGTCAGCCCCAGCATTTT.

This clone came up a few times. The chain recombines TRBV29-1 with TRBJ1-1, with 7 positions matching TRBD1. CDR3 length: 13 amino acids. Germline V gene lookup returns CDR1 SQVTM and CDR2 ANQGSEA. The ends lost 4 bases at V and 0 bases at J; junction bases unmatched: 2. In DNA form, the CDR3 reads TGCAGCGTTGCAGGGACAGTGAACACTGAAGCTTTCTTT. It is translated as CSVAGTVNTEAFF.

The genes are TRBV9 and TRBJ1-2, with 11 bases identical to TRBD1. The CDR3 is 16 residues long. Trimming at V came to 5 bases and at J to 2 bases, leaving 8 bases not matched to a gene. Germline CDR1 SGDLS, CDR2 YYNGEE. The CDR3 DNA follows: TGTGCCAGCAGTAGGACAGGGGGCCCGGTCAACTATGGCTACACCTTC. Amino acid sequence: CASSRTGGPVNYGYTF.